Listed below are T cell receptor beta chains from one sample, sequenced in a study of OX40 agonist ivuxolimab in advanced cancers. TCRdb's copy holds only in-frame clones and misses some; the assay was immunoSEQ multiplex PCR. The sample records about 50,000 clones, 70% to 90% being singletons. The starting material was CD4+ or CD8+ T cells sorted from blood, obtained in a trial of the OX40 agonist ivuxolimab. The receptors shown here come from an adult with an advanced solid tumor such as melanoma, head and neck, liver or kidney cancer. CDR3s include the opening cysteine and the closing phenylalanine or tryptophan. The order of the fields is J gene, V gene, D gene, clone size, CDR3 protein, CDR3 DNA. D genes are given only for firm matches. The size entry is marked missing in some rows and otherwise reads once, few, many or a size class.

>TRBJ2-1|TRBV4-1|-|-
CASSQDVRSYNEQFF
TGCGCCAGCAGCCAAGACGTTCGGTCCTACAATGAGCAGTTCTTC
>TRBJ2-1|TRBV11-3|TRBD2|-
CASSYSGAGNEQFF
TGTGCCAGCAGCTATAGCGGGGCCGGGAATGAGCAGTTCTTC
>TRBJ2-7|TRBV19|-|-
CASSNPGWDEQYF
TGTGCCAGTAGTAATCCGGGGTGGGACGAGCAGTACTTC
>TRBJ2-7|TRBV11-2|-|-
CASSLEGYRGVYEQYF
TGTGCCAGCAGCTTAGAGGGCTACCGCGGGGTCTACGAGCAGTACTTC
>TRBJ1-2|TRBV29-1|-|-
CSVVRGSDRGYTF
TGCAGCGTTGTCCGTGGGTCGGATCGGGGCTACACCTTC
>TRBJ2-5|TRBV18|-|-
CASSPPSGAETQYF
TGTGCCAGCTCACCCCCGAGTGGAGCGGAAACCCAGTACTTC
>TRBJ1-1|TRBV5-1|-|-
CASSSNRVRWNTEAFF
TGCGCCAGCAGCTCTAACAGGGTACGATGGAACACTGAAGCTTTCTTT
>TRBJ2-7|TRBV6-5|TRBD2|-
CASSYGTSGAPGQYF
TGTGCCAGCAGTTACGGGACTAGCGGGGCCCCTGGGCAGTACTTC
>TRBJ2-7|TRBV11-2|-|-
CASSPGPGWYEQYF
TGTGCCAGCAGCCCGGGACCCGGCTGGTACGAGCAGTACTTC
>TRBJ1-5|TRBV19|TRBD1|-
CASAGQAVSNQPQHF
TGTGCCAGTGCCGGACAGGCCGTGAGCAATCAGCCCCAGCATTTT
>TRBJ2-5|TRBV28|-|once
CASRLEYQGETQYF
TGTGCCAGCAGGTTAGAATACCAGGGAGAGACCCAGTACTTC
>TRBJ2-7|TRBV25-1|TRBD1|-
CASSDWDRDYEQYF
TGTGCCAGCAGTGATTGGGACAGGGACTACGAGCAGTACTTC
>TRBJ1-1|TRBV27|-|-
CASSFRGATEAFF
TGTGCCAGCAGTTTTCGGGGGGCTACTGAAGCTTTCTTT
>TRBJ2-2|TRBV19|-|once
CASSIDRVGAGELFF
TGTGCCAGTAGTATAGACAGGGTGGGCGCCGGGGAGCTGTTTTTT
>TRBJ2-2|TRBV2|-|few
CASKDSANTGELFF
TGTGCCAGCAAGGACAGCGCGAACACCGGGGAGCTGTTTTTT
>TRBJ1-2|TRBV27|TRBD1|-
CASRQQGAGRYGYTF
TGTGCCAGCAGACAACAGGGGGCCGGGAGGTATGGCTACACCTTC
>TRBJ1-3|TRBV28|-|-
CASRQGGNTIYF
TGTGCCAGCAGACAGGGTGGAAACACCATATATTTT
>TRBJ1-1|TRBV11-2|-|-
CASSQDWNTEAFF
TGTGCCAGCAGCCAGGATTGGAACACTGAAGCTTTCTTT
>TRBJ2-3|TRBV10-3|-|-
CAISDGGGADTQYF
TGTGCCATCAGTGACGGCGGAGGGGCGGATACGCAGTATTTT
>TRBJ2-5|TRBV4-1|TRBD2|-
CASSLRLAGLQETQYF
TGCGCCAGCAGCTTGCGACTAGCGGGGCTCCAAGAGACCCAGTACTTC
>TRBJ2-1|TRBV14|TRBD1|-
CASSLGQGRRNEQFF
TGTGCCAGCAGCCTCGGACAGGGGCGCAGGAATGAGCAGTTCTTC
>TRBJ1-5|TRBV6-5|-|-
CASSNSGLPNQPQHF
TGTGCCAGCAGTAACTCGGGACTCCCAAATCAGCCCCAGCATTTT
>TRBJ2-7|TRBV15|-|-
CATSREGRSYEQYF
TGTGCCACCAGCAGAGAAGGACGGTCCTACGAGCAGTACTTC
>TRBJ2-1|TRBV6-6|TRBD1|-
CASRGGTGLENEQFF
TGTGCCAGCAGGGGAGGGACAGGGCTGGAGAATGAGCAGTTCTTC
>TRBJ2-1|TRBV29-1|TRBD1|once
CSVAGTGGYGEQFF
TGCAGCGTTGCCGGGACAGGGGGCTATGGTGAGCAGTTCTTC
>TRBJ1-1|TRBV11-2|-|-
CASSSIRAENTEAFF
TGTGCCAGCAGCTCAATCCGGGCCGAGAACACTGAAGCTTTCTTT
>TRBJ1-6|TRBV25-1|-|few
CATGRGGYSPLHF
TGTGCCACCGGGCGTGGTGGATATTCACCCCTCCACTTT
>TRBJ2-5|TRBV11-3|TRBD1|-
CASSRDRAETQYF
TGTGCCAGCAGCCGGGACAGGGCAGAGACCCAGTACTTC
>TRBJ2-7|TRBV28|-|-
CASLTPGPGLYEQYF
TGTGCCAGCCTCACTCCGGGGCCCGGACTCTACGAGCAGTACTTC
>TRBJ1-1|TRBV6-5|-|-
CASSYGGNTEAFF
TGTGCCAGCAGTTATGGGGGGAACACTGAAGCTTTCTTT
>TRBJ2-6|TRBV11-2|-|-
CASSLDHRYHSGANVLTF
TGTGCCAGCAGCTTAGACCACAGGTATCACTCTGGGGCCAACGTCCTGACTTTC
>TRBJ1-1|TRBV5-1|-|-
CASSFGTGQANTEAFF
TGCGCCAGCAGCTTTGGTACAGGACAAGCGAACACTGAAGCTTTCTTT
>TRBJ1-2|TRBV6-1|-|-
CASSDPGGGAGGGYTF
TGTGCCAGCAGTGATCCCGGCGGGGGCGCAGGAGGGGGCTACACCTTC
>TRBJ2-7|TRBV7-3|-|-
CASSLAPGQNPREQYF
TGTGCCAGCAGCTTAGCCCCCGGACAGAATCCTCGCGAGCAGTACTTC
>TRBJ2-3|TRBV7-6|-|-
CASSFFGGDTQYF
TGTGCCAGCAGCTTTTTCGGGGGAGATACGCAGTATTTT
>TRBJ2-1|TRBV10-1|-|-
CASSEATGLDNEQFF
TGCGCCAGCAGTGAGGCGACCGGACTCGACAATGAGCAGTTCTTC
>TRBJ1-6|TRBV5-1|TRBD1|few
CASTSETGDSPLHF
TGCGCCAGCACTTCCGAGACAGGGGACTCACCCCTCCACTTT
>TRBJ1-2|TRBV4-2|-|-
CASSQDPGASYGYTF
TGTGCCAGCAGCCAAGATCCGGGGGCAAGCTATGGCTACACCTTC
>TRBJ2-7|TRBV7-9|-|-
CASSLEQITYEQYF
TGTGCCAGCAGCTTAGAACAGATAACCTACGAGCAGTACTTC
>TRBJ1-1|TRBV15|-|-
CATSARGVAAFF
TGTGCCACCAGCGCAAGGGGGGTTGCAGCTTTCTTT
>TRBJ2-2|TRBV2|-|-
CASKGDSNTGELFF
TGTGCCAGCAAAGGCGATTCGAACACCGGGGAGCTGTTTTTT
>TRBJ2-7|TRBV18|-|-
CASSPNTGVEQYF
TGTGCCAGCTCACCTAACACGGGGGTTGAGCAGTACTTC
>TRBJ1-1|TRBV5-1|-|-
CASRRTDRNTEAFF
TGCGCCAGCAGACGCACAGACAGGAACACTGAAGCTTTCTTT
>TRBJ2-3|TRBV5-4|-|-
CASNLRGTSTDTQYF
TGTGCCAGCAACCTCCGGGGGACTAGCACAGATACGCAGTATTTT
>TRBJ2-2|TRBV9|TRBD2|-
CASSARAGTSIGELFF
TGTGCCAGCAGCGCTCGCGCCGGGACTAGCATCGGGGAGCTGTTTTTT
>TRBJ1-5|TRBV6-5|TRBD1|-
CASSPGTGVQPQHF
TGTGCCAGCAGTCCGGGGACAGGGGTTCAGCCCCAGCATTTT
>TRBJ1-1|TRBV5-1|TRBD1|-
CASRRSGTGGGTEAFF
TGCGCCAGCAGACGCTCCGGGACAGGGGGAGGAACTGAAGCTTTCTTT
>TRBJ2-3|TRBV5-1|TRBD2|-
CASSFYLTSGGPDTQYF
TGCGCCAGCAGCTTTTACCTGACTAGCGGGGGACCAGATACGCAGTATTTT
>TRBJ1-4|TRBV7-9|-|-
CASGPGGINEKLFF
TGTGCCAGCGGCCCGGGGGGGATTAATGAAAAACTGTTTTTT
>TRBJ1-1|TRBV11-2|-|few
CASSLDSHYSEAFF
TGTGCCAGCAGCTTAGATTCCCACTACTCTGAAGCTTTCTTT
>TRBJ2-7|TRBV19|-|-
CASSDPRGRKGDEQYF
TGTGCCAGTAGTGACCCCAGGGGCCGTAAAGGCGACGAGCAGTACTTC
>TRBJ2-1|TRBV7-2|-|-
CASSLGANSYNEQFF
TGTGCCAGCAGCTTAGGCGCCAATTCCTACAATGAGCAGTTCTTC
>TRBJ1-1|TRBV7-3|-|few
CASSSGMPNTEAFF
TGTGCCAGCAGCTCCGGAATGCCGAACACTGAAGCTTTCTTT
>TRBJ2-7|TRBV19|TRBD1|-
CASSPQTGGSEQYF
TGTGCCAGTAGTCCGCAAACAGGGGGCAGCGAGCAGTACTTC
>TRBJ2-1|TRBV19|TRBD1|-
CASSTGGARQFF
TGTGCCAGTAGTACAGGGGGCGCACGGCAGTTCTTC
>TRBJ2-5|TRBV27|-|-
CASSAAGSGLALAQYF
TGTGCCAGCAGTGCGGCAGGATCGGGCCTGGCTTTGGCCCAGTACTTC
>TRBJ1-5|TRBV7-2|-|-
CASSLSPRRDLINQPQHF
TGTGCCAGCAGCTTATCGCCCCGCAGGGACTTGATCAATCAGCCCCAGCATTTT